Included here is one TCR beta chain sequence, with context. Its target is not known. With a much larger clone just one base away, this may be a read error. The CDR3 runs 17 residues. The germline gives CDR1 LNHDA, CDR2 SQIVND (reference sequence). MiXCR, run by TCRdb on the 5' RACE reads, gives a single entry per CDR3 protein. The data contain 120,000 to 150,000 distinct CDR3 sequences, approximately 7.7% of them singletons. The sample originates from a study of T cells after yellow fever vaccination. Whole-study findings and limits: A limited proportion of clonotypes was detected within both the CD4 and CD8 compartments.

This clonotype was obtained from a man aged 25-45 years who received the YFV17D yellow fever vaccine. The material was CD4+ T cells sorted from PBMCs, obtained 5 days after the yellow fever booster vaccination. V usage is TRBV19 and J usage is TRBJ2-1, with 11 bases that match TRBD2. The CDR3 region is CASSTGLAASAYNVQFF. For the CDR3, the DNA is TGTGCCAGTAGCACGGGACTAGCGGCTTCTGCCTACAATGTGCAGTTCTTC.